This is a list of T cell receptor beta chains from one sample in a study of blood T cell repertoires in COVID-19. Method: immunoSEQ multiplex PCR; TCRdb's copy keeps in-frame clones and lacks some. Of over 250,000 clones in the sample, around 86% are singletons; the top ten hold approximately 2.6%. The sequencing sample was made of PBMCs or T cells enriched from blood (not recorded which). These receptor sequences come from a woman aged 18-29 years who had recovered from COVID-19. Both conserved end residues are trimmed from each CDR3. For some rows the clone size is stated as once, few or many, or as a class when expanded; others skip it.

v_gene	abundance	j_gene	CDR3aa
TRBV5-6	NA	TRBJ2-5	ASSPHLGTGLQETQY
TRBV11-2	NA	TRBJ2-1	ASSLEQASGNNEQF
TRBV24-1	NA	TRBJ1-5	ATSALFYPGSAITKSYSNQPQH
TRBV30	NA	TRBJ2-1	AWMPLAGGLHEQF
TRBV2	NA	TRBJ1-2	ASSEGQDPSTNYGYT
TRBV21-1	NA	TRBJ1-5	ASSKLGQGGIHQPQH
TRBV9	NA	TRBJ2-1	ASSVVSGRGYNEQF
TRBV4-3	NA	TRBJ2-2	ASSPFLGWTGELF
TRBV19	NA	TRBJ2-7	ASSIGSTSSYEQY
TRBV5-5	NA	TRBJ2-5	ASRLGGAGETQY
TRBV29-1	NA	TRBJ1-2	SVELAQGDGYT
TRBV27	NA	TRBJ1-1	ASRRTGALNTEAF
TRBV19	once	TRBJ1-1	ASSIDRERIEAF
TRBV24-1	NA	TRBJ2-5	ATSERAFNGETQY
TRBV5-1	NA	TRBJ2-1	ASSITSAFPYNEQF
TRBV4-3	NA	TRBJ2-5	ASSQDLNSQETQY
TRBV10-3	NA	TRBJ2-7	AIMVADSYEQY
TRBV12-5	NA	TRBJ2-2	ASGLDFAGYTTSPNTGELF
TRBV7-9	once	TRBJ2-3	ASSLATAGFLTDTQY
TRBV7-6	NA	TRBJ2-2	ASSLGWGGTGELF
TRBV27	NA	TRBJ2-1	ASSLLGQGGVNEQF